Listed here is a single T cell receptor (beta chain). Its target is not known. The data stem from a study of cytomegalovirus exposure and HLA in healthy donors. Study summary: Early release data held 85 million or so unique TCRs from HLA-typed donors.

PCR involved 60 Vbeta and 13 Jbeta primers. TCRdb's table, derived via immunoSEQ multiplex PCR, lists solely in-frame clones and lacks some. The repertoire has under 200,000 clones, 70% to 85% of them found once; the top ten carry about 4%. Study-level results: A later analysis showed HLA-associated TCR beta chains outstripping equally common others in clonal expansion. Roughly even sequencing depth across donors was the assumption behind the presence/absence analyses.

The germline V gene encodes CDR1 MGHDK and CDR2 SYGVNS. V was clipped by 3 bases and J by 4 bases; unmatched bases: 3. The CDR3 runs to 14 residues. This sequence originates from a young man in good health and CMV-seropositive. The gene calls are TRBV25-1 and TRBJ2-7, with 10 bases lining up with TRBD1. Material for sequencing was PBMCs. Here the CDR3 DNA reads TGTGCCAGCAGTGATAAGGACAGGGGGTACGAGCAGTACTTC. Encoded protein: CASSDKDRGYEQYF.